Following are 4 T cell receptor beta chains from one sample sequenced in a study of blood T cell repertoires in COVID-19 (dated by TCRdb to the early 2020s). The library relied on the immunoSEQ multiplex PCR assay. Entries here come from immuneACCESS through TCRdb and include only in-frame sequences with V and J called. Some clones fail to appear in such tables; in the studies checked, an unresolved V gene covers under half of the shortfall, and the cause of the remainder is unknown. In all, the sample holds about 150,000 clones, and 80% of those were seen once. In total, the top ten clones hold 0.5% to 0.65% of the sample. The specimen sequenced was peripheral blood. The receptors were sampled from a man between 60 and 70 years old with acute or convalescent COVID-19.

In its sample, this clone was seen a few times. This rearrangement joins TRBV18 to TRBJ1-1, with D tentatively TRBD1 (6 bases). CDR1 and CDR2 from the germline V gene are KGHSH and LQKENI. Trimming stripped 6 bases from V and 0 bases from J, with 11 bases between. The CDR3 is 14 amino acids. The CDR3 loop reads CASSLRGVNTEAFF. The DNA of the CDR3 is TGTGCCAGCTCCCTCAGGGGCGTGAACACTGAAGCTTTCTTT.

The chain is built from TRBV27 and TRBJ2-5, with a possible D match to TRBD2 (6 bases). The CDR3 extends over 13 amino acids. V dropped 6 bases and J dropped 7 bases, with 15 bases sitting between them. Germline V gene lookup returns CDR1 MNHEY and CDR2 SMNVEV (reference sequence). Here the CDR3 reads CASRPPGVATQYF. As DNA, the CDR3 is TGTGCCAGCAGGCCCCCGGGGGTCGCGACCCAGTACTTC.

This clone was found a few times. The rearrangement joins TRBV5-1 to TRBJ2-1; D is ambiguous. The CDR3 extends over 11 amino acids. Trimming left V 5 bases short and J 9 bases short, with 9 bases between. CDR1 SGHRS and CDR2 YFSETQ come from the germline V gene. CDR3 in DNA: TGCGCCAGCAGTTCTATGAGTGAGCAGTTCTTC. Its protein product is CASSSMSEQFF.

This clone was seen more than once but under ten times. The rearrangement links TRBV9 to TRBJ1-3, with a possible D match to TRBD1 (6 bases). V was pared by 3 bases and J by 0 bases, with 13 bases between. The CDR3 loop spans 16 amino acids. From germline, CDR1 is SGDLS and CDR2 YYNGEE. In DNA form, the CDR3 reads TGTGCCAGCAGCGCACATACAGGGTACTCTGGAAACACCATATATTTT. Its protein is CASSAHTGYSGNTIYF.